The T cell receptor (beta chain) under discussion was sequenced for a study of cytomegalovirus exposure and HLA in healthy donors. Overall study results and limits: Three CMV-associated chains were confirmed in vitro to be specific for CMV antigens. Most of the CMV-associated TCR beta chains (in a later analysis) appeared to be HLA-restricted. TCR beta V- and J-gene trimming, according to a later analysis, was linked to a missense DCLRE1C variant. Usually a TCR sequence was rare, but some public TCRs were found in many donors.

Only one count was recorded for this clone. Its antigen is still unknown. The PCR had 60 Vbeta and 13 Jbeta primers. Clones were sequenced by immunoSEQ multiplex PCR, and TCRdb holds only the in-frame ones, with some missing. The repertoire includes 100,000 to 150,000 clones, around 80% of them detected once, and approximately 1.3% sits in the top ten. The sample was PBMCs. The TCR originated in a female donor in good health and CMV-seronegative.

This CDR3 reads CASRPLRRSYEQYF. Written as DNA, the CDR3 is TGTGCCAGCAGGCCCCTTCGGAGGTCCTACGAGCAGTACTTC. This sequence joins TRBV28 and TRBJ2-7; maybe TRBD2 (5 bases). Germline V lookup: CDR1 MDHEN, CDR2 SYDVKM. V was clipped by 6 bases and J by 1 base, with 13 bases between them. The CDR3 is 14 amino acids.